This T cell receptor beta chain was found in a study of T cells expressing NK-cell markers. Study results and limitations: These clonotypes also led the CD3+CD56-NKG2C+ fraction in a handful of donors.

The CDR3 consists of 19 residues. Germline V gene lookup returns CDR1 KGHDR and CDR2 SFDVKD. cDNA encoding TCR beta was synthesized via 5'RACE template switching incorporating UMIs. Reprocessing the 5' RACE reads, TCRdb reports a single entry for every CDR3 protein and omits DNA. The sample holds hundreds of thousands of distinct CDR3 sequences. Turning to this clonotype: The antigen is undetermined.

The sequencing sample was made of blood T cells: a sorted CD56 or NKG2C T cell subset, CD4+ or CD8+ T cells, or bulk PBMC T cells (not recorded which). The V call is TRBV24-1, the J call TRBJ2-1; no DNA is available, so the TRBD1 call from TCRdb remains unchecked. This TCR derives from a man aged 18 to 30 in good health. This CDR3 reads CATSDVPGYWAGSYNEQFF.